Only a few counts were recorded for the clone carrying this TCR beta chain. Its matching antigen is unknown. Subjects with ophthalmopathy showed a Clinical Activity Score no lower than 3, a NOSPECS grade no lower than 4, and a duration shorter than 3 months. This specimen comes from a study of T cells in Graves' hyperthyroidism and ophthalmopathy. The germline V gene encodes CDR1 SQVTM and CDR2 ANQGSEA. This CDR3 comprises 14 residues. Between the trimmed V and J ends, which lost 5 bases and 1 base, there was a span of 13 bases. Whole-study findings and limits: Most thyroid clonotypes expanded above 0.001 were also detected in blood. Ophthalmopathy prediction by the model preceded onset by a median about 6 months. In the analysis, a 13 V-J model separated ophthalmopathy from stable hyperthyroidism.

Regions amplified from RNA transcripts were the TCR beta CDR3 regions. With the HTBI primer set, the TCR CDR3 went through a first round of RT-PCR. From the multiplex PCR reads, TCRdb called clonotypes with MiXCR, one entry per CDR3 protein. The data contain 350,000 to 450,000 distinct CDR3 sequences, more than 12% of them singletons. The sequencing sample was made of blood. This TCR derives from a man in his fifties or sixties with Graves' ophthalmopathy. The chain links TRBV29-1 to TRBJ2-3; perhaps TRBD1 as D (6 bases). The CDR3 here is CSVNRDIGTDTQYF. The CDR3 DNA reads as TGCAGCGTTAACAGGGATATCGGCACAGATACGCAGTATTTT.